Presented here are 21 T cell receptor beta chains from one specimen sequenced in a study of cytomegalovirus exposure and HLA in healthy donors (dated by TCRdb to about 2017). The method was the immunoSEQ multiplex PCR assay. The multiplex PCR relied on a mix of 60 forward primers for TCR Vbeta segments and 13 reverse primers for TCR Jbeta segments. In its TCRdb copy, this immuneACCESS table keeps in-frame sequences only and misses some clones. Where compared with another copy, unresolved V genes explain less than half of these, and the others have no known cause. Present in this sample are about 130,000 clones, roughly 78% of which were seen just once. 2% to 3% of the sample is in the top ten clones. The sequenced sample was PBMCs. The receptor source for this set is a man aged 25-45 years in good health and CMV-seronegative.

This chain joins TRBV6-5 and TRBJ2-1, with 9 positions matching TRBD1. In germline, CDR1 is MNHEY, CDR2 SVGAGI. The CDR3 sequence is 13 residues long. The trim removed 6 bases at V and 8 bases at J, leaving 5 bases unmatched. The CDR3 bases are TGTGCCAGCAGCACACAGGGGGCAGATGAGCAGTTCTTC. It encodes CASSTQGADEQFF.

V is TRBV19 and J is TRBJ2-1, with D possibly being TRBD2 (7 bases). Germline CDR1 LNHDA, CDR2 SQIVND (reference sequence). The CDR3 loop spans 16 amino acids. V was trimmed by 7 bases and J by 5 bases, leaving 21 bases between them. CDR3 loop: CASTHPGGRGDNEQFF. CDR3 in DNA: TGTGCCAGTACCCATCCCGGAGGGAGGGGGGACAATGAGCAGTTCTTC. The whole variable domain, remainder taken from reference TRBV19 and TRBJ2-1, is DGGITQSPKYLFRKEGQNVTLSCEQNLNHDAMYWYRQDPGQGLRLIYYSQIVNDFQKGDIAEGYSVSREKKESFPLTVTSAQKNPTAFYLCASTHPGGRGDNEQFFGPGTRLTVL.

V and J are TRBV30 and TRBJ1-2; 7 bases line up with TRBD1. CDR1 and CDR2 (germline): GTSNPN, SVGIG (reference sequence). This CDR3 has 15 residues. Trimming cost V 3 bases and J 6 bases; bases outside gene matches: 13. CDR3 DNA sequence: TGTGCCTGGAGGGAATTAAGTGACAGGGTGCATGGCTACACCTTC. It translates to CAWRELSDRVHGYTF.

The rearrangement links TRBV28 to TRBJ1-5; the D gene is possibly TRBD1 (6 bases). CDR1 is MDHEN and CDR2 is SYDVKM in the germline V gene. There are 14 residues in the CDR3. The germline V and J ends were trimmed by 5 bases and 9 bases, with 17 bases remaining between them. The CDR3 bases are TGTGCCAGCAGTCCCAGGACAGCTAAGGGGCCCCAGCATTTT. Protein product: CASSPRTAKGPQHF.

The rearrangement links TRBV10-3 to TRBJ2-3, with 7 bases that match TRBD2. The germline V gene has CDR1 ENHRY and CDR2 SYGVKD. The CDR3 covers 17 residues. The junction had 8 bases not matched to a gene; V was cut back by 2 bases and J by 0 bases. CDR3 sequence: CAISEGRGLTSTDTQYF. Written as DNA, the CDR3 is TGTGCCATCAGTGAGGGAAGGGGACTAACTAGCACAGATACGCAGTATTTT.

The J gene is TRBJ2-7, the V gene TRBV13; 14 bases line up with TRBD2. V lost 7 bases to trimming and J lost 5 bases; unmatched junction nucleotides: 13. CDR1 and CDR2 (germline): PRHDT, FYEKMQ (reference sequence). This CDR3 is built from 17 residues. The CDR3 region has the DNA TGTGCCAGCACCCCAGCCAGGGGACTAGCGGGAGTTGACGAGCAGTACTTC. It encodes CASTPARGLAGVDEQYF.

DNA of the CDR3: TGTGCCAGCAGCAAAGAGCGAGACAGTCGGGCTTTCTTT. Translated: CASSKERDSRAFF. The chain employs TRBV21-1 and TRBJ1-1; TRBD1 reflects the table's D call only, with no check against the DNA. TRBV21-1 is flagged as a pseudogene. The CDR3 is 13 amino acids.

The V gene is TRBV7-8, the J gene TRBJ2-1; D possibly corresponds to TRBD2 (6 bases). Trimming pared 2 bases from V and 5 bases from J, leaving 13 bases between. CDR3 length: 15 residues. Germline loops: CDR1 SGHVS, CDR2 FQNEAQ. The CDR3 protein is CASSLQLAANNEQFF. As DNA, the CDR3 is TGTGCCAGCAGCTTACAACTAGCCGCCAACAATGAGCAGTTCTTC. Full variable domain (missing parts from reference TRBV7-8 and TRBJ2-1): GAGVSQSPRYKVAKRGQDVALRCDPISGHVSLFWYQQALGQGPEFLTYFQNEAQLDKSGLPSDRFFAERPEGSVSTLKIQRTQQEDSAVYLCASSLQLAANNEQFFGPGTRLTVL.

V and J are TRBV5-4 and TRBJ2-7, with TRBD2 matching over 14 bases. Looked up from germline, CDR1 is SGHNT and CDR2 is YYREEE (reference sequence). There are 16 residues in the CDR3. The junction had 4 bases not matched to a gene; V was cut back by 3 bases and J by 2 bases. The CDR3 is CASSSGLAGAAYEQYF. The DNA of the CDR3 is TGTGCCAGCAGCTCGGGACTAGCGGGAGCCGCCTACGAGCAGTACTTC.

This chain connects TRBV5-6 to TRBJ2-7; D is perhaps TRBD1 (6 bases). Germline V gene lookup returns CDR1 SGHDT and CDR2 YYEEEE. This CDR3 region has 13 residues. V was trimmed by 5 bases and J by 5 bases, leaving 14 bases between them. This CDR3 is CASSDDRFHEQYF. The CDR3 DNA is TGTGCCAGCAGTGACGACAGGTTCCACGAGCAGTACTTC. The full variable domain, rest sourced from reference TRBV5-6 and TRBJ2-7, is DAGVTQSPTHLIKTRGQQVTLRCSPKSGHDTVSWYQQALGQGPQFIFQYYEEEERQRGNFPDRFSGHQFPNYSSELNVNALLLGDSALYLCASSDDRFHEQYFGPGTRLTVT.

This clone turned up a few times. CDR3 in DNA: TGTGCCATCAGTGAGTTTGATTCGGACGAGCAGTACTTC. It specifies CAISEFDSDEQYF. This sequence joins TRBV10-3 and TRBJ2-7, with D hard to call. V lost 1 base and J lost 5, with 9 bases in between. The CDR3 has 13 residues. Germline values: CDR1 ENHRY, CDR2 SYGVKD.

The V gene is TRBV5-1, the J gene TRBJ2-1; 9 nucleotides align to TRBD2. There are 16 residues in the CDR3. Losses at the gene ends were 1 base for V and 4 bases for J; bases not matched to a gene: 6. CDR1 is SGHRS and CDR2 is YFSETQ in the germline V gene. The CDR3 protein is CASSLLAGQGYNEQFF. The CDR3 region has the DNA TGCGCCAGCAGCTTGCTAGCGGGGCAAGGTTACAATGAGCAGTTCTTC.

This chain connects TRBV5-1 to TRBJ2-7, with D perhaps matching TRBD2 (6 bases). The CDR3 sequence is 15 residues long. Germline lookup yields CDR1 SGHRS and CDR2 YFSETQ. V was shortened by 2 bases and J by 3 bases, with 15 bases between the two germline ends. CDR3 sequence (DNA): TGCGCCAGCAGCTTCGGCCCGGGACTTAACTACGAGCAGTACTTC. It codes for CASSFGPGLNYEQYF.

This chain connects TRBV25-1 to TRBJ1-2; 7 nucleotides align to TRBD1. This CDR3 region has 13 residues. CDR1 is MGHDK and CDR2 is SYGVNS in the germline V gene. V trimming: 10 bases; J trimming: 4 bases; junction bases outside the gene matches: 9. CDR3 protein: CATKGQPFYGYTF. The CDR3 nucleotides read TGTGCCACCAAGGGACAGCCCTTCTATGGCTACACCTTC.

The chain has TRBV15 and TRBJ2-5, with 8 bases matching TRBD2. There are 16 residues in the CDR3. V lost 5 bases, J lost 5 bases, and 13 bases stayed unmatched. Germline CDR1 LNHNV, CDR2 YYDKDF (reference sequence). The CDR3 bases are TGTGCCACCAGCTCTAAGGAGCGGGAGCTTCGGGAGACCCAGTACTTC. This gives the protein CATSSKERELRETQYF.

This clone has just one count. The chain is built from TRBV27 and TRBJ2-7; 9 nucleotides match TRBD1. Trimming at V came to 6 bases and at J to 5 bases, leaving 8 bases not matched to a gene. The CDR3 covers 14 residues. Germline CDR1 MNHEY, CDR2 SMNVEV (reference sequence). The CDR3 reads CASRDRDRVHEQYF. CDR3 DNA: TGTGCCAGCAGGGACCGGGACAGGGTCCACGAGCAGTACTTC.

This clone has just one count. The chain has TRBV30 and TRBJ2-1, with unresolved D. Germline V gives CDR1 GTSNPN, CDR2 SVGIG (reference sequence). V was clipped by 0 bases and J by 9 bases, with 12 bases between them. The CDR3 runs 13 residues. CDR3 bases: TGTGCCTGGAGTGTAAGCTTCCGTTCTGAGCAGTTCTTC. Amino acid sequence: CAWSVSFRSEQFF.

This clone came up once. The chain employs TRBV5-1 and TRBJ2-1; D is undetermined. This CDR3 has 14 amino acids. Trimming removed 4 bases from V and 4 bases from J, with 12 bases in between. CDR1 is SGHRS and CDR2 is YFSETQ in the germline V gene. The chain's CDR3 is CASSKVEEYNEQFF. CDR3 bases: TGCGCCAGCAGCAAAGTAGAGGAGTACAATGAGCAGTTCTTC.

The rearrangement joins TRBV5-5 to TRBJ2-1, with 12 nucleotides matching TRBD2. Germline-derived CDR1 and CDR2 are SGHKS and YYEKEE (reference sequence). There are 16 residues in the CDR3. The V gene end was trimmed by 2 bases and the J gene end by 4 bases; junction bases not matched to a gene: 4. In DNA, the CDR3 is TGTGCCAGCAGCTTCTCAGGACTAGCGGGGTACAATGAGCAGTTCTTC. Amino acids: CASSFSGLAGYNEQFF.

This clone was counted once. The chain couples TRBV10-1 to TRBJ2-5, with 7 bases aligning to TRBD1. The CDR3 has 11 amino acids. Germline CDR1 is WNHNN and CDR2 is SYGVQD (reference sequence). V shed 8 bases, J shed 5 bases, and the junction held 2 bases outside the gene matches. This chain's CDR3 is CASSQGETQYF. The DNA for the CDR3 is TGCGCCAGCTCACAGGGGGAGACCCAGTACTTC.

The chain joins TRBV28 to TRBJ1-1; TRBD1 agrees at 9 bases. The CDR3 consists of 14 residues. V shed 5 bases, J shed 5 bases, and the junction held 6 bases outside the gene matches. CDR1 is MDHEN and CDR2 is SYDVKM in the germline V gene. CDR3 protein: CASSPDRGYTEAFF. The CDR3 DNA sequence: TGTGCCAGCAGTCCCGACAGGGGGTATACTGAAGCTTTCTTT.